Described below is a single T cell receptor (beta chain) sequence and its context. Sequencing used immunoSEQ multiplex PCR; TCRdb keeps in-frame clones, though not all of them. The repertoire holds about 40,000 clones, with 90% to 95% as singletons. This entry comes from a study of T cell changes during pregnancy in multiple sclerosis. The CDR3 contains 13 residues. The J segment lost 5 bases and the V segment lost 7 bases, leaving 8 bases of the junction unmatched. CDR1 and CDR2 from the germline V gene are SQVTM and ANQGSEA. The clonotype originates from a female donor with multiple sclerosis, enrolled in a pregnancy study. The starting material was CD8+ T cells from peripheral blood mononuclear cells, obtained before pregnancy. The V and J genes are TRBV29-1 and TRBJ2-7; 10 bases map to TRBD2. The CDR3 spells CSAVSGRSNEQYF. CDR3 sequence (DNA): TGCAGCGCCGTTAGCGGGAGGTCCAACGAGCAGTACTTC.